This entry lists 13 T cell receptor beta chains sequenced from one sample in a study of T cell responses to AZD1222 COVID-19 vaccine. Produced via immunoSEQ multiplex PCR; TCRdb's table is partial and in-frame only. Seen here are around 100,000 clones, around 84% observed once, and the top ten hold about 1.5%. Sample: peripheral blood, taken on day 0 of AZD1222 vaccination. The receptors were gathered from an adult in good health.

V usage is TRBV5-5 and J usage is TRBJ1-5; no reliable D call. Germline CDR1 and CDR2: SGHKS and YYEKEE (reference sequence). V lost 1 base, J lost 5 bases, and 7 bases lay in between. The CDR3 consists of 13 residues. CDR3 residues: CASSLWEDQPQHF. The CDR3 nucleotides read TGTGCCAGCAGCTTGTGGGAGGATCAGCCCCAGCATTTT. The whole variable domain, filled in from reference TRBV5-5 and TRBJ1-5, reads DAGVTQSPTHLIKTRGQQVTLRCSPISGHKSVSWYQQVLGQGPQFIFQYYEKEERGRGNFPDRFSARQFPNYSSELNVNALLLGDSALYLCASSLWEDQPQHFGDGTRLSIL.

V gene TRBV2 combines with J gene TRBJ2-6; TRBD1 might be the D (6 bases). V lost 5 bases, J lost 3 bases, and 11 bases lay in between. CDR3 length: 15 amino acids. Per germline, CDR1 SNHLY and CDR2 FYNNEI. This CDR3 is CASSLGTRGANVLTF. Here the CDR3 DNA reads TGTGCCAGCAGTTTAGGGACACGTGGGGCCAACGTCCTGACTTTC.

CDR3 DNA sequence: TGTGCCACCAGTCCCGGACAGGGAGGCTCCTACGAGCAGTACTTC. It specifies CATSPGQGGSYEQYF. This sequence joins TRBV24-1 and TRBJ2-7; 8 bases are a match to TRBD1. Germline trimming cut 6 bases from V and 0 bases from J; bases unmatched to any gene: 6. The germline gives CDR1 KGHDR, CDR2 SFDVKD. The CDR3 contains 15 residues.

This sequence joins TRBV3-1 (or the pseudogene TRBV3-2) and TRBJ2-3; D is perhaps TRBD2 (5 bases). Germline CDR1 and CDR2: LGHDT and YNNKEL (reference sequence). The CDR3 has 14 residues. With 6 bases removed from V and 1 base from J, the gap between germline ends came to 11 bases. The CDR3 protein is CASSRLPGTDTQYF. The CDR3 DNA reads as TGTGCCAGCAGTCGACTACCCGGCACAGATACGCAGTATTTT.

The chain joins TRBV9 to TRBJ2-1; D call uncertain. Trimming shortened V by 0 bases and J by 6 bases, and 10 bases separated the two germline ends. Germline loops: CDR1 SGDLS, CDR2 YYNGEE. The CDR3 consists of 14 residues. The CDR3, as DNA: TGTGCCAGCAGCGTAGGGCAGGCTCTCAATGAGCAGTTCTTC. Residues: CASSVGQALNEQFF.

The chain is built from TRBV30 and TRBJ1-6, with D uncertain. The germline CDR1 and CDR2 sequences are GTSNPN and SVGIG (reference sequence). V lost 3 bases to trimming and J lost 5 bases, with 5 bases between them. The CDR3 length is 12 residues. CDR3 in amino acids: CAWRPNNSPLHF. CDR3 coding DNA: TGTGCCTGGAGACCCAATAATTCACCCCTCCACTTT.

The gene calls are TRBV6-5 and TRBJ1-1; D gene unclear. The germline gives CDR1 MNHEY, CDR2 SVGAGI. The CDR3 extends over 13 amino acids. With 6 bases removed from V and 4 bases from J, the gap between germline ends came to 12 bases. Here the CDR3 reads CASSPQAGTEAFF. For the CDR3, the DNA is TGTGCCAGCAGCCCCCAGGCTGGCACTGAAGCTTTCTTT.

The chain joins TRBV30 to TRBJ2-5, with D perhaps TRBD1 (5 bases). V lost 2 bases and J lost 3, with 10 bases in between. Germline CDR1 GTSNPN, CDR2 SVGIG (reference sequence). This CDR3 is 13 amino acids long. CDR3 in amino acids: CAWSTTVEETQYF. CDR3 DNA: TGTGCCTGGAGTACGACAGTGGAAGAGACCCAGTACTTC.

CDR3 region: CAWSSPGPRGYEQYF. DNA of the CDR3: TGTGCCTGGAGTTCCCCCGGGCCTCGGGGCTACGAGCAGTACTTC. V gene TRBV30 combines with J gene TRBJ2-7, with D tentatively TRBD2 (5 bases). Deletions cut 2 bases from V and 3 bases from J, with 17 bases between. CDR1 is GTSNPN and CDR2 is SVGIG in the germline V gene (reference sequence). The CDR3 covers 15 residues.

The CDR3 spells CASSKTGRDTEAFF. CDR3 nucleotides: TGTGCCAGCAGTAAGACAGGGAGGGACACTGAAGCTTTCTTT. V gene TRBV25-1 combines with J gene TRBJ1-1, with 7 bases aligning to TRBD1. Germline V gene lookup returns CDR1 MGHDK and CDR2 SYGVNS. There are 14 residues in the CDR3. Germline trimming cut 5 bases from V and 3 bases from J; bases unmatched to any gene: 6.

V is TRBV23-1 and J is TRBJ1-5; 7 bases are shared with TRBD1. TRBV23-1 is an ORF for which the function is uncertain. CDR3 length: 15 residues. The trim removed 4 bases at V and 7 bases at J, leaving 10 bases unmatched. As DNA, the CDR3 is TGCGCCAGCAGTCGAATGGAGACAGGGAGCCAGCCCCAGCATTTT. It encodes CASSRMETGSQPQHF.

V gene TRBV12-3 or TRBV12-4 combines with J gene TRBJ2-7; 8 positions agree with TRBD1. The CDR3 runs to 12 residues. V dropped 6 bases and J dropped 7; count of bases not matched to a gene: 5. The CDR3 DNA reads as TGTGCCAGCAGCCGGACAGGGTATGAGCAGTACTTC. Translation: CASSRTGYEQYF.

This rearrangement joins TRBV7-8 to TRBJ2-1, with 13 bases lining up with TRBD2. The V and J ends lost 1 base and 8 bases, in that order; junction bases with no gene match: 2. This CDR3 has 15 residues. Per germline, CDR1 SGHVS and CDR2 FQNEAQ. DNA for the CDR3: TGTGCCAGCAGCTTAGAACTAGCGGGAGGGTATGAGCAGTTCTTC. As protein: CASSLELAGGYEQFF. Complete variable domain (other parts from reference TRBV7-8 and TRBJ2-1): GAGVSQSPRYKVAKRGQDVALRCDPISGHVSLFWYQQALGQGPEFLTYFQNEAQLDKSGLPSDRFFAERPEGSVSTLKIQRTQQEDSAVYLCASSLELAGGYEQFFGPGTRLTVL.